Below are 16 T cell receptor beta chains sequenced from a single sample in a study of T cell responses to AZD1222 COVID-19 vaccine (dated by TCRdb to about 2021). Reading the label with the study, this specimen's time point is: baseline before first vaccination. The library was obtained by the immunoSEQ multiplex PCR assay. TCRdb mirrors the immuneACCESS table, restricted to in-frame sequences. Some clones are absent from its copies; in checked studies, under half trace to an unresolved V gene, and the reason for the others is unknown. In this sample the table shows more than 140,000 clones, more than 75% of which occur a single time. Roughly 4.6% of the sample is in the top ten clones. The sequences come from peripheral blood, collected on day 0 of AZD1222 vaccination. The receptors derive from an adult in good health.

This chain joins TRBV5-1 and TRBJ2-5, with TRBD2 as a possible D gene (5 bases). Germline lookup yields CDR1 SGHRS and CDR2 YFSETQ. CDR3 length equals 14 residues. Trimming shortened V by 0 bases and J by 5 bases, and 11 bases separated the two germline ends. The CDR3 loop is CASSLGVGGETQYF. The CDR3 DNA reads TGCGCCAGCAGCTTGGGTGTGGGCGGGGAGACCCAGTACTTC.

Written as DNA, the CDR3 is TGTGCCAGCAGCTTAGCACAGGGCTTTTCTGAAGCTTTCTTT. Translating gives CASSLAQGFSEAFF. The chain uses TRBV11-1 and TRBJ1-1, with a possible D match to TRBD1 (6 bases). The CDR3 loop spans 14 amino acids. Germline CDR1 reads SGHAT; CDR2 reads FQDESV (reference sequence). V gave up 0 bases and J gave up 6 bases, with 11 bases separating them.

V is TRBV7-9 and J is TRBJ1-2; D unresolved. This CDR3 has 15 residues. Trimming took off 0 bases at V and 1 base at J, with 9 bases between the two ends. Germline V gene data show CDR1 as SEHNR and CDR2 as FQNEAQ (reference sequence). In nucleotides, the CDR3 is TGTGCCAGCAGCTTAGCAGTCAGGTTTAACTATGGCTACACCTTC. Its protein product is CASSLAVRFNYGYTF.

The DNA for the CDR3 is TGTGCCAGCAGTTTAGGGGTCGGAGGCCCAAATAATTCACCCCTCCACTTT. Translation gives CASSLGVGGPNNSPLHF. The chain employs TRBV27 and TRBJ1-6; D remains unclear. The V gene's germline CDR1 is MNHEY and CDR2 SMNVEV (reference sequence). Trimming took off 2 bases at V and 5 bases at J, with 16 bases between the two ends. The CDR3 is 17 residues long.

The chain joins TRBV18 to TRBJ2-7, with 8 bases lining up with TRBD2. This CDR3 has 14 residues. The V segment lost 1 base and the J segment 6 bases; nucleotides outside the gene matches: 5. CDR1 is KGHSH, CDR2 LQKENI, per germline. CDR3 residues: CASSPRAGGGEQYF. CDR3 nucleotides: TGTGCCAGCTCACCACGGGCGGGAGGCGGCGAGCAGTACTTC.

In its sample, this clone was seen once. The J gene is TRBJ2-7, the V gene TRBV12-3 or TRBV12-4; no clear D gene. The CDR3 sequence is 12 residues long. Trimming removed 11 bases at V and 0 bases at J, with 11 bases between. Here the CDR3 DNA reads TGTGCCGGGCCAAGGAGCTCCTACGAGCAGTACTTC. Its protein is CAGPRSSYEQYF.

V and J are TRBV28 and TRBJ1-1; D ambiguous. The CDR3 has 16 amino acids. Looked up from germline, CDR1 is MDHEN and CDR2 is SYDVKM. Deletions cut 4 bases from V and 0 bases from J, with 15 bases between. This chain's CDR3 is CASSYLSESMNTEAFF. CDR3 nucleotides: TGTGCCAGCAGTTATCTTTCGGAGAGCATGAACACTGAAGCTTTCTTT.

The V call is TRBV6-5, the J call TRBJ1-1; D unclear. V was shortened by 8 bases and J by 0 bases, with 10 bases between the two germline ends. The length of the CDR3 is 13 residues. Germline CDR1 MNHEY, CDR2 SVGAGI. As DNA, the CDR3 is TGTGCCAGCGGGAGGACGGTGAACACTGAAGCTTTCTTT. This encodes CASGRTVNTEAFF.

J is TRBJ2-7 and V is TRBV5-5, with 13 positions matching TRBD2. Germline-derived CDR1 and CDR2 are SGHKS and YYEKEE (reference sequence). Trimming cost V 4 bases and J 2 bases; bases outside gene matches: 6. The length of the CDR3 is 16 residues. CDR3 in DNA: TGTGCCAGCAGCATCGGGACTAGCGGGGCCGCCTACGAGCAGTACTTC. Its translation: CASSIGTSGAAYEQYF.

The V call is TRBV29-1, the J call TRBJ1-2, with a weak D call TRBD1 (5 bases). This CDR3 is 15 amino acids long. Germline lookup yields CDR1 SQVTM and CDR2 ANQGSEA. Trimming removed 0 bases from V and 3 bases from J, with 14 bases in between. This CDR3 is CSVEEIRQGDYGYTF. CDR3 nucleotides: TGCAGCGTTGAAGAAATTCGGCAGGGAGACTATGGCTACACCTTC.

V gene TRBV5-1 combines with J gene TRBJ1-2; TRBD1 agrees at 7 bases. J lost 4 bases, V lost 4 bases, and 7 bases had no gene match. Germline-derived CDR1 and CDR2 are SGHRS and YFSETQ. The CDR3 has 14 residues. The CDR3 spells CASSPEGAGYGYTF. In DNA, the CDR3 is TGCGCCAGCAGCCCCGAGGGGGCTGGCTATGGCTACACCTTC.

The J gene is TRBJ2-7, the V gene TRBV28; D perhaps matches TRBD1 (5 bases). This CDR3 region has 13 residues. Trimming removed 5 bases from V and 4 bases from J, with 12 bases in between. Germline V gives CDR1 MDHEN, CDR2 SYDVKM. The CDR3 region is CASSPSGIYEQYF. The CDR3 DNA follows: TGTGCCAGCAGTCCCTCAGGGATTTACGAGCAGTACTTC.

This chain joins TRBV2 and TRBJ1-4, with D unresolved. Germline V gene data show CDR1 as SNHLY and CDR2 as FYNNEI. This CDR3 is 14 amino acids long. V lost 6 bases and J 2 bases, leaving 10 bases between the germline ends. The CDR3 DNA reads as TGTGCCAGCAGGATCCATGAGACTAATGAAAAACTGTTTTTT. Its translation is CASRIHETNEKLFF.

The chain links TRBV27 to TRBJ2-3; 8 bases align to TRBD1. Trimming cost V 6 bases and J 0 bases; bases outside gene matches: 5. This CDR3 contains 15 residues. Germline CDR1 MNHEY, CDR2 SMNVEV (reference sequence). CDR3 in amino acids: CASRLRGLSTDTQYF. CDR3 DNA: TGTGCCAGCAGACTCAGGGGGCTTAGCACAGATACGCAGTATTTT.

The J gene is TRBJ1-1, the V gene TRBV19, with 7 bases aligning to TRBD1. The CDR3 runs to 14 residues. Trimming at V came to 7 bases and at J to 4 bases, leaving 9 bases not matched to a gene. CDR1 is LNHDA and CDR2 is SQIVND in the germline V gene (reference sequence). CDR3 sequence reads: CASTRDDRATEAFF. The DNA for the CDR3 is TGTGCCAGTACTCGAGATGACAGGGCCACTGAAGCTTTCTTT.

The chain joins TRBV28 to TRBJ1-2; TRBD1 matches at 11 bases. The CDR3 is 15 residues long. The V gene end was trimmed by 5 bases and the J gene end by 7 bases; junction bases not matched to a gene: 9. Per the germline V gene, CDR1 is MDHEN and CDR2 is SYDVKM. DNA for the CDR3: TGTGCCAGCAGTAAATGGACAGGGGGCGAAGGTGGCTACACCTTC. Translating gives CASSKWTGGEGGYTF.